This entry concerns a single T cell receptor beta chain. CDR3 size: 15 residues. The V end lost 5 bases, the J end lost 6 bases, and 17 bases lay between the germline ends. Germline lookup yields CDR1 SEHNR and CDR2 FQNEAQ (reference sequence). This record belongs to a study of OX40 agonist ivuxolimab in advanced cancers. Study-wide context: Patients undergoing dose escalation presented with hepatocellular carcinoma, melanoma, renal cell or head and neck cancer. Those enrolled were 82.7% male, with a mean age of 60 years and ages from roughly 20 to 90.

Sequencing was performed with immunoSEQ multiplex PCR; in TCRdb, only in-frame clones are kept and a portion is missing. Among 52,000 or so clones listed, roughly 94% were seen once. Sequencing used CD4+ or CD8+ T cells sorted from blood, obtained in a trial of the OX40 agonist ivuxolimab. The V gene is TRBV7-9, the J gene TRBJ2-1, with D possibly TRBD2 on 6 matching bases. This clonotype was sampled from an adult with an advanced solid tumor such as melanoma, head and neck, liver or kidney cancer. The CDR3 nucleotides read TGTGCCAGCAGCACGGGGACTCCTTATGGCAATGAGCAGTTCTTC. Protein product: CASSTGTPYGNEQFF.